This is a list of T cell receptor beta chains from one sample in a study of T cell repertoires in aging, cancer and after chemotherapy. Each CDR3 protein gets one entry after TCRdb re-called the multiplex PCR reads with MiXCR. This table holds 3,500 to 4,500 distinct CDR3 sequences, around 66% found once. Material for sequencing was blood. These receptors all come from a human donor with a solid tumor. CDR3s include the opening cysteine and the closing phenylalanine or tryptophan. Fields, in order: J gene, clone size, D gene, V gene, CDR3 protein, CDR3 DNA. A D gene is named only where the DNA matches it firmly. Expanded clones are given a class, and other clones once, few, many or no size at all.

>TRBJ1-1|-|TRBD1|TRBV20-1
CSASSRTGRNMNTEAFF
TGCAGTGCTTCATCTAGGACAGGGCGTAATATGAACACTGAAGCTTTCTTT
>TRBJ1-5|-|-|TRBV20-1
CSARKWGGNQPQHF
TGCAGTGCTAGAAAGTGGGGCGGCAATCAGCCCCAGCATTTT
>TRBJ2-3|-|-|TRBV30
CAWSARLQDTQYF
TGTGCCTGGAGTGCCCGACTCCAAGATACGCAGTATTTT
>TRBJ1-2|-|TRBD1|TRBV15
CATSREATGDDYGYTF
TGTGCCACCAGCAGAGAGGCGACAGGGGACGACTATGGCTACACCTTC
>TRBJ1-3|few|-|TRBV5-1
CASSESSSSGNTIYF
TGCGCCAGCAGTGAGAGTTCCTCCTCTGGAAACACCATATATTTT
>TRBJ1-2|few|-|TRBV20-1
CSAIEGTGYGYTF
TGCAGTGCTATCGAGGGGACGGGCTATGGCTACACCTTC
>TRBJ2-6|few|-|TRBV30
CAWSVPGAYGANVLTF
TGTGCCTGGAGTGTCCCAGGGGCGTATGGGGCCAACGTCCTGACTTTC
>TRBJ1-2|-|TRBD1|TRBV2
CARTGTEGYGYTF
TGTGCCAGGACCGGGACAGAGGGCTATGGCTACACCTTC
>TRBJ1-4|-|-|TRBV11-2
CASSAPLGSGASNEKLFF
TGTGCCAGCAGCGCCCCTCTAGGCTCAGGGGCCTCTAATGAAAAACTGTTTTTT
>TRBJ1-4|-|-|TRBV12-3/TRBV12-4
CASSVLKVGEKLFF
TGTGCCAGCAGCGTTTTGAAGGTTGGAGAAAAACTGTTTTTT
>TRBJ1-5|few|-|TRBV30
CAWISKGMGSNQPQHF
TGTGCCTGGATAAGTAAGGGTATGGGTAGCAATCAGCCCCAGCATTTT
>TRBJ1-1|-|-|TRBV18
CASSLTANTEAFF
TGTGCCAGCTCTCTGACGGCGAACACTGAAGCTTTCTTT
>TRBJ2-1|-|-|TRBV12-3/TRBV12-4
CASGTTGNYNEQFF
TGTGCCAGCGGAACCACGGGTAACTACAATGAGCAGTTCTTC
>TRBJ1-2|-|TRBD1|TRBV5-6
CASSSAGGSYGYTF
TGTGCCAGCAGCTCTGCAGGGGGCTCCTATGGCTACACCTTC
>TRBJ1-6|-|TRBD1|TRBV6-4
CASSESTTGSYNSPLHF
TGTGCCAGCAGTGAGTCGACGACAGGGTCCTATAATTCACCCCTCCACTTT
>TRBJ1-5|once|-|TRBV20-1
CSATGTDYQPQHF
TGCAGTGCTACCGGGACGGATTATCAGCCCCAGCATTTT
>TRBJ1-5|-|TRBD1|TRBV6-5
CASSYTRWTGGGQPQHF
TGTGCCAGCAGTTACACCCGGTGGACAGGGGGCGGTCAGCCCCAGCATTTT
>TRBJ1-2|-|-|TRBV7-3
CASSFGTRGDGYTF
TGTGCCAGCAGCTTTGGTACCAGGGGTGATGGCTACACCTTC
>TRBJ1-6|few|-|TRBV19
CASSKDFNSPLHF
TGTGCCAGTAGCAAGGACTTTAATTCACCCCTCCACTTT
>TRBJ1-1|-|-|TRBV4-1
CASSQWGLDTEAFF
TGCGCCAGCAGCCAATGGGGCCTTGACACTGAAGCTTTCTTT
>TRBJ2-6|-|-|TRBV30
CAWTPGANVLTF
TGTGCCTGGACCCCTGGGGCCAACGTCCTGACTTTC
>TRBJ1-5|-|TRBD1|TRBV6-2/TRBV6-3
CASSPLQGQIGQPQHF
TGTGCCAGCAGTCCCCTACAGGGGCAGATTGGCCAGCCCCAGCATTTT
>TRBJ1-2|-|-|TRBV5-1
CASSLNGGNYGYTF
TGCGCCAGCAGCTTGAATGGAGGGAACTATGGCTACACCTTC
>TRBJ2-7|-|TRBD1|TRBV6-1
CASSESGQVGEQYF
TGTGCCAGCAGTGAATCGGGACAGGTAGGCGAGCAGTACTTC
>TRBJ1-3|-|-|TRBV5-1
CASSQAETGNTIYF
TGCGCCAGCAGTCAAGCCGAAACTGGAAACACCATATATTTT
>TRBJ2-7|few|-|TRBV27
CASSLSGAGGYEQYF
TGTGCCAGCAGTCTATCGGGCGCCGGAGGATACGAGCAGTACTTC
>TRBJ1-1|-|-|TRBV12-3/TRBV12-4
CASRHSPGQGGTEAFF
TGTGCCAGCAGACATTCCCCGGGGCAGGGTGGGACTGAAGCTTTCTTT
>TRBJ2-7|-|TRBD1|TRBV6-5
CASSGQDRGLSEQYF
TGTGCCAGCAGTGGCCAGGACAGGGGGCTGTCCGAGCAGTACTTC
>TRBJ1-4|-|-|TRBV14
CASSPRRLATNEKLFF
TGTGCCAGCAGCCCCCGACGGCTTGCAACTAATGAAAAACTGTTTTTT
>TRBJ1-6|-|-|TRBV20-1
CSARDGANNSPLHF
TGCAGTGCTAGAGATGGGGCCAATAATTCACCCCTCCACTTT
>TRBJ1-6|-|-|TRBV6-5
CASSNQGYNSPLHF
TGTGCCAGCAGTAACCAGGGTTATAATTCACCCCTCCACTTT
>TRBJ2-1|few|-|TRBV7-2
CASRGAVGNEQFF
TGTGCCAGCAGGGGGGCCGTGGGCAATGAGCAGTTCTTC
>TRBJ1-2|-|TRBD1|TRBV20-1
CSAKDREGRGYTF
TGCAGTGCCAAGGACAGGGAGGGCCGTGGCTACACCTTC
>TRBJ2-3|-|TRBD1|TRBV7-9
CASSSGGGTDTQYF
TGTGCCAGCAGCTCAGGGGGTGGCACAGATACGCAGTATTTT
>TRBJ1-3|-|-|TRBV19
CASSSLLGGSGNTIYF
TGTGCCAGTAGTTCGCTCCTGGGTGGCTCTGGAAACACCATATATTTT
>TRBJ2-7|-|-|TRBV19
CASSNEGYEQYF
TGTGCCAGTAGTAACGAGGGGTACGAGCAGTACTTC
>TRBJ2-7|-|TRBD1|TRBV11-2
CASRGGQAPYEQYF
TGTGCCAGCAGGGGGGGACAGGCCCCCTACGAGCAGTACTTC
>TRBJ1-1|-|-|TRBV19
CASSRAGNTEAFF
TGTGCCAGTAGTCGGGCAGGGAACACTGAAGCTTTCTTT